This T cell receptor (beta chain) was sequenced in a study of human T cells and chemical hapten exposure. Across the whole study: The variation in per-sample TCR yields arose mainly from small differences in pooled library volumes. General study points: Relative to control repertoires, expanded TCRs gave rise to significantly more large CDR3 similarity clusters.

For the library, individual cDNA molecules each received unique molecular identifiers. In the original analysis: A per-sample median of around 100,000 TCRs was observed, with a range of about 23,224 to 750,000. Each CDR3 protein is one row after TCRdb ran MiXCR on the RACE reads. TCRdb, rather than the study authors, made the V and J calls. The sample shows more than 100,000 distinct CDR3 sequences, around 10% of them seen only once. The CDR3 runs to 17 residues. V gave up 0 bases and J gave up 3 bases, with 15 bases separating them. The germline gives CDR1 MGHRA, CDR2 YSYEKL. In regard to this clonotype: Its antigen remains unidentified.

The time point: patch test 3, about 24 weeks after DPC sensitization. Treatment defined: therapeutic diphenylcyclopropenone sensitization with weekly scalp DPC. The receptor's source is a woman in her 50s with alopecia areata. Some clones in this sample may be carry-over from other donors' samples. The chain recombines TRBV4-1 with TRBJ1-5; D unclear. Here the sequenced sample was whole blood, taken in connection with sensitization to the hapten diphenylcyclopropenone (DPC). CDR3 sequence: CASSQEGREVYNQPQHF. CDR3 DNA: TGCGCCAGCAGCCAAGAGGGGAGGGAGGTCTACAATCAGCCCCAGCATTTT.